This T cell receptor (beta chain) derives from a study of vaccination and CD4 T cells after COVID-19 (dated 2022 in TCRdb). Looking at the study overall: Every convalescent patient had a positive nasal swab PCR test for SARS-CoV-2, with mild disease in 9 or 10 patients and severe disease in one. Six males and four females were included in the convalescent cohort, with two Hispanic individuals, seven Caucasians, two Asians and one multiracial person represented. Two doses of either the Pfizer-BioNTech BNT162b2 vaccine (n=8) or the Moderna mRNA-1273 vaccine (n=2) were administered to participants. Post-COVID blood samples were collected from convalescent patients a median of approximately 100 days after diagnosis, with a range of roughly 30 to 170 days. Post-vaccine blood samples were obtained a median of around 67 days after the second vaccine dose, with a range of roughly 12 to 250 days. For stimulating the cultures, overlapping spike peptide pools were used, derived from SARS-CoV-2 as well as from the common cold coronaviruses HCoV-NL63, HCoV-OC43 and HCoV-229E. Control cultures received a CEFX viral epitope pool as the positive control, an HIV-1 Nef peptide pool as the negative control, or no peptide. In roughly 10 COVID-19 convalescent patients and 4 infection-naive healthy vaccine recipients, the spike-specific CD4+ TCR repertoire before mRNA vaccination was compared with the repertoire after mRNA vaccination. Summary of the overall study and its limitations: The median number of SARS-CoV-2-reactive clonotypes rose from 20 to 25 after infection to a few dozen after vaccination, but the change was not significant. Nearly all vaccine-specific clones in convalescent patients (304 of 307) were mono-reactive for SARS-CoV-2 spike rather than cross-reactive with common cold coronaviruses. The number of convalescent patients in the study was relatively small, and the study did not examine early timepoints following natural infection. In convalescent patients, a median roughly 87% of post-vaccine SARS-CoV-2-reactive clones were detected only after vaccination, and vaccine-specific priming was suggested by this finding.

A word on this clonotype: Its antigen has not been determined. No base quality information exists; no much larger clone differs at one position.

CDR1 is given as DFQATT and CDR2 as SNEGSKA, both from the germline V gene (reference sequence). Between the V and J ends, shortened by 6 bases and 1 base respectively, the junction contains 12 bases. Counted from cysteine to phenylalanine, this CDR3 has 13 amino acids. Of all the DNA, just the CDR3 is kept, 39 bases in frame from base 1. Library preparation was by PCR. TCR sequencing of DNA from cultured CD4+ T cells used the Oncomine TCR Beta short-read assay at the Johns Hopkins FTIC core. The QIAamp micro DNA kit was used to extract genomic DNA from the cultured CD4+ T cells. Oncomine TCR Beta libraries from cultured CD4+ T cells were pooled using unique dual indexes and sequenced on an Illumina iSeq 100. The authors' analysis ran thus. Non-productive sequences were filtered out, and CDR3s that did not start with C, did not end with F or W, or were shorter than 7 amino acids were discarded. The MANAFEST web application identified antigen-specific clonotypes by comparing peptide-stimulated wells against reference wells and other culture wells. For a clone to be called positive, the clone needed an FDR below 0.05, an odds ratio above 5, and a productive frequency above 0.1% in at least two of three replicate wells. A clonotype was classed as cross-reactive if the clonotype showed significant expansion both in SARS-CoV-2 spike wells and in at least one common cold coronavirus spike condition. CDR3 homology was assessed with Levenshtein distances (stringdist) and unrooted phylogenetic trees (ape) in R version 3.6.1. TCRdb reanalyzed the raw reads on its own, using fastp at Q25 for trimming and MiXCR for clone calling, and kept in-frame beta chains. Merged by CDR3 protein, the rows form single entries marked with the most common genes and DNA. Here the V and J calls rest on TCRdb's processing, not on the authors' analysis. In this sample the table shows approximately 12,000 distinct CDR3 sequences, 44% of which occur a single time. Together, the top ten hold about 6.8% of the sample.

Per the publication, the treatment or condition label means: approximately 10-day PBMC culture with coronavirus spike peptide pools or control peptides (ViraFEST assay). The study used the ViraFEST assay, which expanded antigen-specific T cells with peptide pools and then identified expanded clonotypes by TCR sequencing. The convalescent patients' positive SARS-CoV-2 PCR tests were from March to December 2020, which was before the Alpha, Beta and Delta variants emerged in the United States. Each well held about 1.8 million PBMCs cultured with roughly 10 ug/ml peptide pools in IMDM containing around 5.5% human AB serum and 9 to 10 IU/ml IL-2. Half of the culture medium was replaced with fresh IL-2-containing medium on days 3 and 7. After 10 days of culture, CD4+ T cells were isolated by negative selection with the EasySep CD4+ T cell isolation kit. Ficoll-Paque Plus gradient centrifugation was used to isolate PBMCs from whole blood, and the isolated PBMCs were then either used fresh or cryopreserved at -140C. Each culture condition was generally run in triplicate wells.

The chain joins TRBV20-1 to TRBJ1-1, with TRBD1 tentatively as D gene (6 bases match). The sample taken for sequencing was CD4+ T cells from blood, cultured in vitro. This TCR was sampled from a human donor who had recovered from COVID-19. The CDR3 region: CSARGGTNTEAFF. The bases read TGCAGTGCGAGGGGGGGGACGAACACTGAAGCTTTCTTT.